The 29 T cell receptor beta chains in this list originate from one sample, sequenced in a study of type 1 regulatory T cells (dated by TCRdb to about 2021). The sequencer listed for this sample is Illumina MiSeq. Using fastp at Q25 and MiXCR, TCRdb reprocessed the public reads and kept productive beta chains. All rows with the same CDR3 protein become a single entry with the most common DNA and genes. The sample profile shows about 60,000 distinct CDR3 sequences; roughly 60% of them were found once. Of the sample, 1.8% falls within the top ten clones. Their specific antigens are unknown. The sample consisted of cultured non-Tr1 T cells, either the whole culture or a sorted T cell fraction (not recorded which). This sample's cell subset or site label indicates: non-Tr1 population from the T-allo10 product. These receptors were obtained from a human donor in good health.

The chain uses TRBV12-3 or TRBV12-4 and TRBJ2-7, with D unresolved. This CDR3 spans 13 amino acids. V dropped 6 bases and J dropped 1 base, with 10 bases sitting between them. Written as DNA, the CDR3 is TGTGCCAGCAGCCCAGTTGTTTCCTACGAGCAGTACTTC. Its translation: CASSPVVSYEQYF.

This clonotype was counted a single time. The V gene is TRBV5-5, the J gene TRBJ1-1; D is unclear. CDR1 SGHKS and CDR2 YYEKEE come from the germline V gene (reference sequence). V was shortened by 0 bases and J by 1 base, with 10 bases between the two germline ends. The CDR3 runs to 15 residues. In DNA, the CDR3 is TGTGCCAGCAGCTTGGGAAGTTCGCAGAACACTGAAGCTTTCTTT. Translation: CASSLGSSQNTEAFF.

The V gene is TRBV18, the J gene TRBJ2-3; D possibly corresponds to TRBD2 (6 bases). V was shortened by 4 bases and J by 1 base, with 18 bases between the two germline ends. Germline V gene lookup returns CDR1 KGHSH and CDR2 LQKENI. The CDR3 sequence is 17 residues long. The CDR3 region has the DNA TGTGCCAGCTCACTTCGGGGGACCCTATGTGGCACAGATACGCAGTATTTT. Translating gives CASSLRGTLCGTDTQYF.

This sequence joins TRBV27 and TRBJ1-6, with 7 bases fitting TRBD1. The V segment lost 5 bases and the J segment 8 bases; nucleotides outside the gene matches: 3. The CDR3 length is 13 residues. Per the germline V gene, CDR1 is MNHEY and CDR2 is SMNVEV (reference sequence). DNA of the CDR3: TGTGCCAGCAGTCGACAGGGCCATTCACCCCTCCACTTT. Encoded protein: CASSRQGHSPLHF.

The V call is TRBV20-1, the J call TRBJ1-4; D is perhaps TRBD1 (6 bases). This CDR3 has 13 residues. Germline V gene lookup returns CDR1 DFQATT and CDR2 SNEGSKA (reference sequence). Trimming stripped 5 bases from V and 8 bases from J, with 15 bases between. This CDR3 is CSALAGVQEKLFF. DNA of the CDR3: TGCAGTGCTTTGGCAGGGGTACAGGAAAAACTGTTTTTT.

The chain links TRBV7-8 to TRBJ2-5; 8 bases map to TRBD2. V lost 8 bases and J lost 4; bases outside the gene matches: 12. CDR3 size: 15 residues. Germline-derived CDR1 and CDR2 are SGHVS and FQNEAQ. The CDR3 sequence: CASRSGAGVGETQYF. The CDR3 DNA is TGTGCCAGCCGTTCGGGAGCGGGAGTCGGAGAGACCCAGTACTTC.

This clonotype was seen a handful of times. The chain carries TRBV20-1 and TRBJ2-3, with D perhaps TRBD2 (6 bases). The CDR3 totals 15 residues. The V end was cut by 6 bases, the J end by 5 bases, with 21 bases between. Per germline, CDR1 DFQATT and CDR2 SNEGSKA (reference sequence). CDR3 sequence reads: CSADRRTNWEDTQYF. The CDR3 coding sequence is TGCAGTGCAGATCGCAGGACTAATTGGGAAGATACGCAGTATTTT.

This clonotype is judged medium-sized. This chain links TRBV9 with TRBJ2-1, with TRBD2 matching over 7 bases. The CDR3 length is 15 residues. Germline trimming cut 0 bases from V and 6 bases from J; bases unmatched to any gene: 6. Germline CDR1 reads SGDLS; CDR2 reads YYNGEE. The CDR3 protein is CASSVVGGPSNEQFF. The CDR3 DNA is TGTGCCAGCAGCGTAGTGGGAGGGCCGAGCAATGAGCAGTTCTTC. Supplemented by reference TRBV9 and TRBJ2-1, the full variable domain reads DSGVTQTPKHLITATGQRVTLRCSPRSGDLSVYWYQQSLDQGLQFLIQYYNGEERAKGNILERFSAQQFPDLHSELNLSSLELGDSALYFCASSVVGGPSNEQFFGPGTRLTVL.

This clonotype was picked up a small number of times. The genes are TRBV6-5 and TRBJ1-5, with 9 bases aligning to TRBD1. The CDR3 runs 16 residues. Germline V gives CDR1 MNHEY, CDR2 SVGAGI. V lost 6 bases to trimming and J lost 2 bases; unmatched junction nucleotides: 8. The CDR3 DNA reads as TGTGCCAGCAGACCCGGGACAGGGTTTGGCAATCAGCCCCAGCATTTT. This encodes CASRPGTGFGNQPQHF.

This chain connects TRBV12-3 or TRBV12-4 to TRBJ2-7, with 12 bases lining up with TRBD2. Unmatched junction bases numbered 0, after V lost 2 bases and J lost 4 bases. This CDR3 is 14 amino acids long. The CDR3 protein is CASSLLAGGYEQYF. In DNA, the CDR3 is TGTGCCAGCAGTTTACTAGCGGGAGGGTACGAGCAGTACTTC.

This chain joins TRBV7-2 and TRBJ1-2; 9 positions match TRBD1. The germline CDR1 and CDR2 sequences are SGHTA and FQGNSA. The CDR3 runs to 14 residues. The V segment lost 4 bases and the J segment 7 bases; nucleotides outside the gene matches: 7. The CDR3 nucleotides read TGTGCCAGCAGCTCTCGGGACAGGGTTACTGGCTACACCTTC. It specifies CASSSRDRVTGYTF.

As concerns this clonotype: The junction departs from the called germline gene at one end, perhaps through a read error. This chain connects TRBV7-2 to TRBJ1-1; unclear D gene. The CDR3 length is 14 residues. CDR1 is SGHTA, CDR2 FQGNSA, per germline. The CDR3 sequence: CASSSEKRNTEVFF. The CDR3 DNA sequence: TGTGCCAGCAGCTCGGAAAAAAGAAACACTGAAGTTTTCTTT.

The rearrangement joins TRBV5-1 to TRBJ2-3; 15 bases align to TRBD2. The CDR3 runs to 17 residues. Germline CDR1 and CDR2: SGHRS and YFSETQ. Losses at the gene ends were 4 bases for V and 0 bases for J; bases not matched to a gene: 3. This CDR3 is CASSIGTSGGSTDTQYF. CDR3 coding DNA: TGCGCCAGCAGCATCGGGACTAGCGGGGGGAGCACAGATACGCAGTATTTT.

The chain has TRBV14 and TRBJ2-7; no firm D call. Deletions cut 1 base from V and 3 bases from J, with 13 bases between. This CDR3 contains 15 residues. Germline V gene data show CDR1 as SGHDN and CDR2 as FVKESK. CDR3 sequence reads: CASSQGPQRHYEQYF. CDR3 nucleotide sequence: TGTGCCAGCAGCCAAGGCCCCCAGCGTCACTACGAGCAGTACTTC.

The chain has TRBV29-1 and TRBJ1-5; D is unresolved. This CDR3 comprises 13 residues. Looked up from germline, CDR1 is SQVTM and CDR2 is ANQGSEA. V was trimmed by 4 bases and J by 0 bases, leaving 7 bases between them. The CDR3 is CSVGMSSNQPQHF. CDR3 DNA: TGCAGCGTTGGGATGAGTAGCAATCAGCCCCAGCATTTT. Full variable domain (remainder filled in from reference TRBV29-1 and TRBJ1-5): SAVISQKPSRDICQRGTSLTIQCQVDSQVTMMFWYRQQPGQSLTLIATANQGSEATYESGFVIDKFPISRPNLTFSTLTVSNMSPEDSSIYLCSVGMSSNQPQHFGDGTRLSIL.

The chain carries TRBV29-1 and TRBJ2-5; D may be TRBD1 or TRBD2 (5 bases each). V lost 4 bases and J 0 bases, leaving 9 bases between the germline ends. CDR1 SQVTM and CDR2 ANQGSEA come from the germline V gene. This CDR3 is built from 13 residues. The CDR3 DNA follows: TGCAGCGTTGGGGGGTCCCACCAAGAGACCCAGTACTTC. This codes for CSVGGSHQETQYF.

This clonotype was counted a few times. The CDR3 sequence: CASSLSLLAGGSRTDTQYF. The CDR3 nucleotides are TGTGCCAGCAGTTTATCGTTGCTAGCGGGAGGAAGTCGCACAGATACGCAGTATTTT. The rearrangement joins TRBV12-3 or TRBV12-4 to TRBJ2-3, with 11 bases aligning to TRBD2. V shed 2 bases, J shed 1 base, and the junction held 11 bases outside the gene matches. The CDR3 loop spans 19 amino acids.

The chain links TRBV7-8 to TRBJ2-2; 8 positions match TRBD2. Germline loops: CDR1 SGHVS, CDR2 FQNEAQ. The CDR3 extends over 15 amino acids. V was clipped by 6 bases and J by 6 bases; unmatched bases: 9. CDR3 residues: CASRPLAGISGELFF. The DNA of the CDR3 is TGTGCCAGCAGACCCCTAGCGGGCATTTCCGGGGAGCTGTTTTTT.

The rearrangement links TRBV20-1 to TRBJ2-1; tentative D call: TRBD2 (6 bases). Trimming pared 6 bases from V and 8 bases from J, leaving 20 bases between. Germline CDR1 and CDR2: DFQATT and SNEGSKA (reference sequence). This CDR3 is built from 14 residues. This CDR3 is CSALDGTLVHEQFF. In DNA, the CDR3 is TGCAGTGCCCTCGACGGGACTTTGGTGCATGAGCAGTTCTTC.

The J gene is TRBJ2-4, the V gene TRBV20-1; D might be TRBD2 (6 bases). Germline CDR1 DFQATT, CDR2 SNEGSKA (reference sequence). V was shortened by 4 bases and J by 7 bases, with 29 bases between the two germline ends. This CDR3 has 18 amino acids. CDR3 in amino acids: CSAKERRLEGDSRNIQYF. The CDR3 bases are TGCAGTGCTAAAGAACGCCGCTTGGAGGGTGATAGTCGGAACATTCAGTACTTC.

The table lists this clonotype with a count of one. The chain uses TRBV28 and TRBJ1-3; D call uncertain. The germline gives CDR1 MDHEN, CDR2 SYDVKM. CDR3 length equals 14 residues. Trimming cost V 7 bases and J 1 base, with 11 bases left between them. The chain's CDR3 is CASISPPSGNTIYF. CDR3 coding DNA: TGTGCCAGCATATCCCCTCCATCTGGAAACACCATATATTTT.

The gene calls are TRBV20-1 and TRBJ2-3; 10 positions match TRBD2. The J segment lost 6 bases and the V segment lost 2 bases, leaving 8 bases of the junction unmatched. The CDR3 loop spans 15 amino acids. Germline V CDR1 and CDR2: DFQATT, SNEGSKA (reference sequence). The CDR3 reads CSARKSGRGADTQYF. DNA of the CDR3: TGCAGTGCTAGAAAGAGCGGGAGGGGGGCGGATACGCAGTATTTT.

V is TRBV7-2 and J is TRBJ1-5, with D possibly matching TRBD1 (6 bases). V gave up 1 base and J gave up 6 bases, with 13 bases separating them. The CDR3 spans 15 residues. Germline V lookup: CDR1 SGHTA, CDR2 FQGNSA. Written as DNA, the CDR3 is TGTGCCAGCAGCTTAGTTTCACAGGGAAGTCAGCCCCAGCATTTT. Residues: CASSLVSQGSQPQHF.

The chain links TRBV7-2 to TRBJ2-1, with D unresolved. Trimming removed 6 bases at V and 2 bases at J, with 2 bases between. Per germline, CDR1 SGHTA and CDR2 FQGNSA. CDR3 length: 11 residues. CDR3 sequence (DNA): TGTGCCAGCAGTACCTACAATGAGCAGTTCTTC. Amino acid sequence: CASSTYNEQFF. The entire variable domain, with the rest obtained from reference TRBV7-2 and TRBJ2-1, is as follows: GAGVSQSPSNKVTEKGKDVELRCDPISGHTALYWYRQSLGQGLEFLIYFQGNSAPDKSGLPSDRFSAERTGGSVSTLTIQRTQQEDSAVYLCASSTYNEQFFGPGTRLTVL.

The chain recombines TRBV7-9 with TRBJ2-4; D tentatively fits TRBD1 or TRBD2 (6 bases each). CDR3 length: 12 amino acids. V shed 8 bases and J shed 8 bases, with 13 bases lying between them. Germline CDR1 SEHNR, CDR2 FQNEAQ (reference sequence). CDR3 DNA sequence: TGTGCCAGCGGGGGGCGAACGGACATTCAGTACTTC. This gives the protein CASGGRTDIQYF.

The chain employs TRBV5-1 and TRBJ2-7; the D call may be TRBD1 or TRBD2 (5 bases each). The CDR3 loop spans 17 amino acids. Germline CDR1 and CDR2: SGHRS and YFSETQ. V was pared by 0 bases and J by 0 bases, with 16 bases between. The CDR3 loop is CASSLAPGRLSSYEQYF. The CDR3 DNA reads TGCGCCAGCAGCTTGGCCCCGGGACGCCTGAGCTCCTACGAGCAGTACTTC.

The chain carries TRBV7-9 and TRBJ2-7; D remains unclear. V shed 5 bases and J shed 4 bases, with 21 bases lying between them. In germline, CDR1 is SEHNR, CDR2 FQNEAQ (reference sequence). The CDR3 contains 16 residues. The CDR3 DNA reads as TGTGCCAGCAGCCCGAGAGTGGGCGCGGAGTTGTACGAGCAGTACTTC. This translates into CASSPRVGAELYEQYF.

The J gene is TRBJ2-2, the V gene TRBV7-3; no clear D gene. The germline V and J ends were trimmed by 0 bases and 6 bases, with 8 bases remaining between them. From germline, CDR1 is SGHTA and CDR2 FQGTGA. The CDR3 has 14 residues. The CDR3 region is CASSLTRGAGELFF. The CDR3 nucleotides are TGTGCCAGCAGCTTAACTAGAGGTGCCGGGGAGCTGTTTTTT. Combining the CDR3 with reference TRBV7-3 and TRBJ2-2 gives the whole variable domain GAGVSQTPSNKVTEKGKYVELRCDPISGHTALYWYRQSLGQGPEFLIYFQGTGAADDSGLPNDRFFAVRPEGSVSTLKIQRTERGDSAVYLCASSLTRGAGELFFGEGSRLTVL.

This rearrangement joins TRBV29-1 to TRBJ1-1; no clear D gene. With 3 bases removed from V and 1 base from J, the gap between germline ends came to 12 bases. CDR1 and CDR2 from the germline V gene are SQVTM and ANQGSEA. This CDR3 has 14 amino acids. The CDR3 nucleotides are TGCAGCGTTGATAATTTGTTAAAGAACACTGAAGCTTTCTTT. It is translated as CSVDNLLKNTEAFF.